This T cell receptor (beta chain) is from a study of blood T cells in healthy people across ages. The sample holds a few counts of this clonotype. The antigen is not known. From germline, CDR1 is PRHDT and CDR2 FYEKMQ (reference sequence). V lost 7 bases, J lost 4 bases, and 16 bases lay in between. The CDR3 runs 14 residues. A minimum of 6 million PBMCs was isolated per sample. Per sample, extraction of total RNA gave at least 5 micrograms in every case. Then a second PCR, running roughly 6 to 11 cycles, was carried out with a sample-barcoded 5' primer and a J-beta primer mix. Each CDR3 protein gets one entry after TCRdb re-called the 5' RACE reads with MiXCR. The sample lists 450,000 to 700,000 distinct CDR3 sequences; roughly a quarter were seen once. Study conclusions and caveats: TCR beta diversity tracked closely with naive T cell percentage.

Sequenced sample: blood. The clonotype comes from a woman between 70 and 85 years old in good health. The genes are TRBV13 and TRBJ2-5; the D call may be TRBD1 or TRBD2 (6 bases each). DNA for the CDR3: TGTGCCAGCAACCTGGGGGGCCAGGGAGAGACCCAGTACTTC. Encoded protein: CASNLGGQGETQYF.